The rows below give T cell receptor beta chains drawn from one sample of a study of T-cell reconstitution after alpha-beta-depleted transplantation in children. TCRdb analysed the PCR reads with MiXCR anew, one entry per CDR3 protein. This sample has over 450,000 distinct CDR3 sequences; approximately 10% occur once, and the top ten carry around 2%. This material consisted of PBMCs, taken before TCRalphabeta/CD19-depleted stem cell transplant. All receptors derive from a child aged 2-15 years with inherited bone marrow failure, due to receive a stem cell transplant. Each CDR3 is given with its conserved first and last residue. A D gene is named only where the DNA matches it firmly. Clone sizes are given selectively: once, few, many, or a class where the clone is expanded.

d_gene,j_gene,abundance,v_gene,CDR3aa,CDR3nt
NA,TRBJ1-1,NA,TRBV24-1,CATSVLPGEAFF,TGTGCCACCAGTGTTTTACCCGGAGAAGCTTTCTTT
TRBD1,TRBJ2-3,NA,TRBV12-3/TRBV12-4,CASSLRQGVRDTQYF,TGTGCCAGCAGTTTGCGGCAGGGGGTTAGAGATACGCAGTATTTT
NA,TRBJ1-2,many,TRBV27,CASSPLTGSNYGYTF,TGTGCCAGCAGTCCACTGACAGGCTCTAACTATGGCTACACCTTC
NA,TRBJ1-5,many,TRBV5-1,CASSPRGGGQPQHF,TGCGCCAGCAGCCCCCGAGGGGGGGGTCAGCCCCAGCATTTT
TRBD2,TRBJ2-3,many,TRBV10-3,CAISESSLAGALDTQYF,TGTGCCATCAGTGAGTCGTCCCTAGCGGGAGCGCTAGATACGCAGTATTTT
NA,TRBJ2-7,NA,TRBV9,CASSVEGLPSYEQYF,TGTGCCAGCAGCGTAGAAGGACTTCCTTCCTACGAGCAGTACTTC
TRBD1,TRBJ1-1,many,TRBV3-1,CASSLWTGGEMNTEAFF,TGTGCCAGCAGCCTCTGGACAGGGGGGGAAATGAACACTGAAGCTTTCTTT
NA,TRBJ1-2,NA,TRBV20-1,CSASPSTGDLYGYTF,TGCAGTGCTTCTCCCTCGACAGGCGATCTCTATGGCTACACCTTC
NA,TRBJ2-7,NA,TRBV27,CASSLSTTVAHEQYF,TGTGCCAGCAGTTTATCAACAACCGTGGCCCACGAGCAGTACTTC
NA,TRBJ2-7,NA,TRBV6-1,CASSLKGGAWNEQYF,TGTGCCAGCAGTCTTAAAGGGGGGGCTTGGAACGAGCAGTACTTC
NA,TRBJ2-5,many,TRBV7-2,CASSSRLSGGAQYF,TGTGCCAGCAGCTCGAGGTTGAGCGGCGGGGCCCAGTACTTC
TRBD1,TRBJ2-7,many,TRBV4-2,CASGTGTGDYEQYF,TGTGCCAGCGGAACCGGGACAGGGGACTACGAGCAGTACTTC
NA,TRBJ1-2,NA,TRBV12-3/TRBV12-4,CASRMREPYGYTF,TGTGCCAGCAGAATGCGGGAACCCTATGGCTACACCTTC
TRBD2,TRBJ2-5,NA,TRBV11-1,CAGSSGVDSGSSETQYF,TGTGCCGGCAGCTCAGGGGTCGATAGCGGGAGTTCTGAGACCCAGTACTTC
NA,TRBJ2-3,few,TRBV4-2,CASSQDGSSSSTDTQYF,TGTGCCAGCAGCCAAGACGGCAGCTCCTCTAGCACAGATACGCAGTATTTT
NA,TRBJ2-1,many,TRBV5-6,CASSRPGWGLREQFF,TGTGCCAGCAGCCGACCAGGTTGGGGCCTGAGGGAGCAGTTCTTC
NA,TRBJ1-1,many,TRBV6-5,CASSYRRREAFF,TGTGCCAGCAGTTACCGAAGACGGGAAGCTTTCTTT
NA,TRBJ1-3,many,TRBV4-3,CASSQNLQVRGSGNTIYF,TGCGCCAGCAGCCAAAATCTACAGGTCCGGGGCTCTGGAAACACCATATATTTT
NA,TRBJ2-4,few,TRBV23-1,CASSQDKGRIQYF,TGCGCCAGCAGTCAGGATAAAGGGCGCATTCAGTACTTC
TRBD2,TRBJ2-7,few,TRBV18,CASSPTTSGRGNEQYF,TGTGCCAGCTCACCTACAACTAGCGGGAGGGGTAACGAGCAGTACTTC
NA,TRBJ2-4,NA,TRBV30,CAWSEGSIQYF,TGTGCCTGGAGTGAGGGGAGCATTCAGTACTTC
TRBD1,TRBJ1-5,few,TRBV20-1,CSAGYSGTGVNQPQHF,TGCAGTGCTGGGTACTCCGGGACAGGTGTCAATCAGCCCCAGCATTTT
TRBD1,TRBJ1-1,many,TRBV28,CASSPYRGRGDTEAFF,TGTGCCAGCAGTCCGTACAGGGGCCGCGGGGACACTGAAGCTTTCTTT
TRBD2,TRBJ2-1,many,TRBV7-9,CASSPGLVHEQFF,TGTGCCAGCAGCCCAGGACTAGTCCATGAGCAGTTCTTC
NA,TRBJ2-2,many,TRBV6-5,CASSISLTGELFF,TGTGCCAGCAGTATTTCACTCACCGGGGAGCTGTTTTTT
NA,TRBJ2-7,many,TRBV27,CASSGVGAYEQYF,TGTGCCAGCAGCGGGGTGGGGGCCTACGAGCAGTACTTC
NA,TRBJ1-1,many,TRBV28,CASSPYPGQNIEAFF,TGTGCCAGCAGTCCTTACCCCGGACAGAACATTGAAGCTTTCTTT
TRBD2,TRBJ2-1,many,TRBV20-1,CSGGGRGVNEQFF,TGCAGTGGCGGGGGGAGAGGCGTGAATGAGCAGTTCTTC
TRBD1,TRBJ1-5,many,TRBV4-1,CASSQVGAGGHQPQHF,TGCGCCAGCAGCCAAGTGGGGGCAGGGGGACATCAGCCCCAGCATTTT
NA,TRBJ2-7,many,TRBV27,CATTPRKSDYRYEQYF,TGTGCCACCACTCCCAGGAAATCGGACTATAGGTACGAGCAGTACTTC
TRBD2,TRBJ2-1,many,TRBV24-1,CATSDPGTSGRHNEQFF,TGTGCCACCAGTGATCCCGGGACTAGCGGGAGGCACAATGAGCAGTTCTTC
TRBD2,TRBJ2-5,many,TRBV20-1,CSARDPSGSGLTQYF,TGCAGTGCTAGAGATCCGAGCGGGAGTGGTTTGACCCAGTACTTC
NA,TRBJ1-1,NA,TRBV6-2/TRBV6-3,CASSYIDPVNTEAFF,TGTGCCAGCAGTTATATCGACCCCGTGAACACTGAAGCTTTCTTT
NA,TRBJ2-1,many,TRBV10-3,CAISDRERTYNEQFF,TGTGCCATCAGTGACCGGGAGAGGACCTACAATGAGCAGTTCTTC
TRBD1,TRBJ1-2,many,TRBV12-3/TRBV12-4,CASSVGQGYGYTF,TGTGCCAGCAGTGTAGGACAGGGCTATGGCTACACCTTC
TRBD2,TRBJ2-7,many,TRBV20-1,CSATTGLAGVYEQYF,TGCAGTGCTACTACCGGGCTAGCGGGAGTCTACGAGCAGTACTTC
NA,TRBJ2-7,many,TRBV29-1,CSVEMGGYEQYF,TGCAGCGTTGAGATGGGGGGCTACGAGCAGTACTTC
NA,TRBJ2-7,NA,TRBV10-1,CASSEGRREYEQYF,TGCGCCAGCAGTGAGGGGAGACGTGAATACGAGCAGTACTTC
TRBD1,TRBJ2-5,many,TRBV6-5,CASSSMTGKETQYF,TGTGCCAGCAGTTCCATGACAGGGAAAGAGACCCAGTACTTC
NA,TRBJ1-1,NA,TRBV13,CASSFTGQRTEAFF,TGTGCCAGCAGCTTCACAGGGCAGCGGACTGAAGCTTTCTTT
TRBD1,TRBJ1-2,many,TRBV7-8,CASSSGGGPAFYGYTF,TGTGCCAGCAGCTCGGGAGGGGGCCCAGCGTTCTATGGCTACACCTTC
NA,TRBJ1-5,many,TRBV6-2/TRBV6-3,CASSYSTTPSSNQPQHF,TGTGCCAGCAGTTACTCGACTACCCCCAGTAGCAATCAGCCCCAGCATTTT
NA,TRBJ2-1,NA,TRBV29-1,CSVERDREFTSGMGYEQFF,TGCAGCGTGGAACGGGACAGGGAATTTACTAGCGGGATGGGATACGAGCAGTTCTTC
NA,TRBJ2-2,many,TRBV9,CASSAGSSNTGELFF,TGTGCCAGCAGCGCAGGGAGTTCGAACACCGGGGAGCTGTTTTTT
TRBD2,TRBJ2-7,many,TRBV9,CASSVGGSDYEQYF,TGTGCCAGCAGCGTAGGCGGGAGTGACTACGAGCAGTACTTC
TRBD2,TRBJ2-7,few,TRBV9,CASSVSGGPSYEQYF,TGTGCCAGCAGCGTTTCGGGAGGGCCCTCCTACGAGCAGTACTTC
NA,TRBJ1-1,NA,TRBV20-1,CSARPASGAPEAFF,TGCAGTGCTAGACCCGCGTCGGGGGCCCCTGAAGCTTTCTTT
TRBD1,TRBJ1-4,NA,TRBV6-1,CASGPTGPPATNEKLFF,TGTGCCAGCGGACCGACAGGGCCCCCCGCAACTAATGAAAAACTGTTTTTT
TRBD1,TRBJ2-1,many,TRBV5-1,CASSLKGQGIDEQFF,TGCGCCAGCAGCTTGAAGGGACAGGGTATAGATGAGCAGTTCTTC
NA,TRBJ2-1,many,TRBV6-2/TRBV6-3,CASSLDPSASYHNEQFF,TGTGCCAGCAGTTTAGACCCGTCGGCTAGCTACCACAATGAGCAGTTCTTC
NA,TRBJ2-1,many,TRBV27,CASSLGRYGNEQFF,TGTGCCAGCAGTTTAGGCCGATATGGAAATGAGCAGTTCTTC